Below, 9 T cell receptor beta chains from the same sample are listed, as sequenced in a study of monozygotic twins with inflammatory bowel disease (dated 2019 in TCRdb). The method behind the library was 5' RACE. Sequenced on an Illumina HiSeq 2500. TCRdb reprocessed the reads; each CDR3 protein sequence makes one entry, and DNA is unavailable. The table of this sample itemizes fewer than 450,000 distinct CDR3 sequences. The ten biggest clones cover 2.6% of the sample. Sequenced sample: blood. The receptors come from a human donor with ulcerative colitis or Crohn's disease, or a healthy co-twin of an affected twin (not recorded which).

CDR3 sequence: CASSLTGTGNTIYF. The chain joins TRBV4-3 to TRBJ1-3; TCRdb picks TRBD1, but there is no DNA to check that call. The CDR3 consists of 14 residues. CDR1 and CDR2 from the germline V gene are LGHNA and YSLEER.

The chain recombines TRBV20-1 with TRBJ2-3; the TCRdb D gene call, TRBD2, has no DNA to confirm it. Germline V lookup: CDR1 DFQATT, CDR2 SNEGSKA (reference sequence). CDR3 length: 15 amino acids. CDR3 sequence: CSARARGVPTDTQYF.

This chain connects TRBV5-1 to TRBJ2-3; TCRdb lists TRBD1, though no DNA is available to test this call. Germline CDR1 reads SGHRS; CDR2 reads YFSETQ. The CDR3 is made up of 14 amino acids. CDR3: CASNQGSSTDTQYF.

J is TRBJ2-7 and V is TRBV7-9. This CDR3 is built from 13 residues. Germline lookup yields CDR1 SEHNR and CDR2 FQNEAQ (reference sequence). The CDR3 sequence: CASSLFGADEQYF.

The chain is built from TRBV18 and TRBJ1-2; with no DNA, the TCRdb D assignment of TRBD1 cannot be verified. The CDR3 is 13 amino acids. Germline values: CDR1 KGHSH, CDR2 LQKENI. The CDR3 loop reads CASSPGTHYGYTF.

J is TRBJ2-5 and V is TRBV5-6; TCRdb selects TRBD2, and the lack of DNA leaves this call unchecked. Germline V gene lookup returns CDR1 SGHDT and CDR2 YYEEEE. CDR3 length equals 16 residues. CDR3: CASSVTSGSNQETQYF.

This sequence joins TRBV15 and TRBJ1-2. The CDR3 runs to 15 residues. CDR1 and CDR2 (germline): LNHNV, YYDKDF (reference sequence). This chain's CDR3 is CATSRGEKANYGYTF.

The chain uses TRBV30 and TRBJ2-1; TCRdb proposes TRBD2, but this gene call is untestable without DNA. The CDR3 length is 14 residues. The germline V gene has CDR1 GTSNPN and CDR2 SVGIG (reference sequence). The CDR3 is CAWSVGMSHGEQFF.

The V gene is TRBV29-1, the J gene TRBJ2-3; absent DNA, TCRdb's TRBD1 call cannot be checked. From germline, CDR1 is SQVTM and CDR2 ANQGSEA. The CDR3 runs to 13 residues. The CDR3 sequence is CSAQGANTDTQYF.